This TCR beta chain was captured by sequencing in a study of regulatory T cells in long-lasting Graves disease. Turning to the study itself: The criterion for persistent Graves' disease was over 5 years of antithyroid drugs with positive TSH receptor antibodies.

Arm-PCR of CDR3 regions and iRepertoire HTBI primers were the basis on which TCR beta libraries were built. Per the original data handling: Identification of gene segments yielded 60 or so TRBV and 14 to 15 TRBJ across samples. Each CDR3 protein is one row after TCRdb ran MiXCR on the multiplex PCR reads. TCRdb, rather than the study authors, made the V and J calls. The sample consists of about 470,000 distinct CDR3 sequences, roughly 20% of them appearing once. General observations from the study: Favoring TRBV28, TRBJ1-2 and TRBJ2-5 was a feature seen in persistent disease. Reduced TCR diversity was observed in persistent Graves' patients versus newly diagnosed patients.

From germline, CDR1 is KGHDR and CDR2 SFDVKD. The ends were cut back, 8 bases at V and 2 bases at J, with 11 bases in the middle. The CDR3 contains 14 residues. As to time point: persistent/refractory GD, antithyroid drugs over 5 years with positive TRAb. After RNA was extracted from PBMCs, the TCR library was made from it. This clonotype has more than one count but fewer than ten. Its specificity is unknown. This receptor was obtained from a female donor with Graves disease. Material: peripheral blood mononuclear cells (PBMCs), obtained when the disease was refractory, from a patient treated with antithyroid drugs. The chain couples TRBV24-1 to TRBJ2-2; weak D call: TRBD1 (6 bases). CDR3 nucleotides: TGTGCCACCATCGAACAGGGTAACACCGGGGAGCTGTTTTTT. Translated: CATIEQGNTGELFF.